These 20 T cell receptor beta chains share one sample of origin, sequenced in a study of vaccination and CD4 T cells after COVID-19 (dated by TCRdb to 2022 to 2024). Libraries came from PCR. The sequencer listed for this sample is Illumina iSeq 100. Through fastp at Q25 and MiXCR, TCRdb rebuilt clones from the public reads, retaining in-frame beta chains. Entries are consolidated by CDR3 protein sequence, retaining the most common genes and DNA. Recorded for this sample are around 37,000 distinct CDR3 sequences; 35% to 45% of them occurred a single time. 5.8% of the sample lies in the top ten. The meaning of the sample's time point label: late sampling 161 to 241 days after vaccination in three convalescent patients. The sequenced sample was CD4+ T cells from blood, obtained about 7 months after SARS-CoV-2 vaccination. The receptors originated from a human donor who had recovered from COVID-19.

This clonotype has a handful of counts. The chain employs TRBV20-1 and TRBJ2-4, with D possibly being TRBD2 (6 bases). Trimming removed 3 bases from V and 8 bases from J, with 14 bases in between. The CDR3 sequence is 13 residues long. Germline V gene sequence: CDR1 DFQATT, CDR2 SNEGSKA (reference sequence). CDR3 loop: CSASRRDPDIQYF. In DNA form, the CDR3 reads TGCAGTGCTAGTAGGAGGGACCCGGACATTCAGTACTTC.

The J gene is TRBJ2-3, the V gene TRBV2; possibly TRBD1 for D (6 bases). This CDR3 has 15 residues. Deletions cut 4 bases from V and 0 bases from J, with 11 bases between. The germline V gene encodes CDR1 SNHLY and CDR2 FYNNEI. CDR3 loop: CASSGGLASTDTQYF. The DNA for the CDR3 is TGTGCCAGCAGTGGGGGGCTAGCAAGCACAGATACGCAGTATTTT.

The rearrangement links TRBV20-1 to TRBJ2-1; D tentatively reads TRBD1 or TRBD2 (5 bases each). The CDR3 runs to 15 residues. Germline V gene sequence: CDR1 DFQATT, CDR2 SNEGSKA (reference sequence). V dropped 5 bases and J dropped 10 bases, with 24 bases sitting between them. For the CDR3, the DNA is TGCAGTGCTGGGTGGAGGACCCGAACCTACAGGGAGCAGTTCTTC. It codes for CSAGWRTRTYREQFF.

This clonotype turned up a few times. This chain links TRBV28 with TRBJ1-5; D is ambiguous. The V gene's germline CDR1 is MDHEN and CDR2 SYDVKM. This CDR3 is 20 amino acids long. The ends were cut back, 2 bases at V and 0 bases at J, with 23 bases in the middle. The CDR3 DNA reads TGTGCCAGCAGTTTAGATATTCAGTCGGGCAGAGATTATAGCAATCAGCCCCAGCATTTT. This sequence encodes CASSLDIQSGRDYSNQPQHF.

This clonotype has only a few counts. The chain is built from TRBV19 and TRBJ1-6, with 10 bases that match TRBD1. V dropped 5 bases and J dropped 10; count of bases not matched to a gene: 8. Germline V CDR1 and CDR2: LNHDA, SQIVND (reference sequence). The CDR3 is 15 amino acids. The CDR3 protein is CASSRQGADLSPLHF. CDR3 in DNA: TGTGCCAGTAGTCGACAGGGGGCAGATTTATCACCCCTCCACTTT.

The chain recombines TRBV10-2 with TRBJ2-1; 10 positions agree with TRBD2. This CDR3 region has 17 residues. Germline V gene data show CDR1 as WSHSY and CDR2 as SAAADI. J lost 12 bases, V lost 6 bases, and 20 bases had no gene match. The CDR3 nucleotides read TGCGCCAGCAGGCGGACTAGCGGAGCCGTAAATCAGCGTGGGCAGTTCTTC. Translated, it gives CASRRTSGAVNQRGQFF.

This rearrangement joins TRBV12-3 or TRBV12-4 to TRBJ1-6, with D possibly matching TRBD1 (5 bases). V was cut by 5 bases and J by 9 bases, with 17 bases left in between. The CDR3 covers 15 residues. CDR3 bases: TGTGCCAGCAGTCCCGGGACCTTACTGGGTTCACCCCTCCACTTT. Residues: CASSPGTLLGSPLHF.

This clonotype was seen more than once but under ten times. The chain couples TRBV28 to TRBJ2-5, with 7 bases fitting TRBD2. Germline CDR1 and CDR2: MDHEN and SYDVKM. CDR3 length: 14 residues. V gave up 2 bases and J gave up 7 bases; unmatched junction bases: 7. The CDR3 nucleotides read TGTGCCAGCAGTTTAAAAGGGCGGGAGAGGACCCAGTACTTC. Translation: CASSLKGRERTQYF.

This clonotype was seen only a few times. The chain recombines TRBV7-6 with TRBJ2-2, with D unclear. Germline CDR1 SGHVS, CDR2 FNYEAQ. This CDR3 contains 12 residues. Trimming left V 2 bases short and J 7 bases short, with 5 bases between. In DNA, the CDR3 is TGTGCCAGCAGCTTATCCGGCGGGGAGCTGTTTTTT. This translates into CASSLSGGELFF.

This rearrangement joins TRBV28 to TRBJ2-2, with 15 bases aligning to TRBD2. Losses at the gene ends were 5 bases for V and 4 bases for J; bases not matched to a gene: 11. Germline V gives CDR1 MDHEN, CDR2 SYDVKM. The CDR3 is made up of 19 amino acids. CDR3 bases: TGTGCCAGCAGTCGGACTAGCGGGAGGGACATCGAACCCACCGGGGAGCTGTTTTTT. As protein: CASSRTSGRDIEPTGELFF.

In its sample, this clonotype was seen once. The CDR3 region has the DNA TGTGCCAGCAGTAGCCCAGGGAATCGGTTTGTTGATGGCTACACCTTC. Translation gives CASSSPGNRFVDGYTF. J is TRBJ1-2 and V is TRBV6-1, with D possibly being TRBD1 (5 bases). V was cut by 5 bases and J by 6 bases, with 22 bases left in between. The germline gives CDR1 MNHNS, CDR2 SASEGT. The CDR3 length is 16 residues.

This clonotype was seen a handful of times. The chain couples TRBV9 to TRBJ2-7; the D gene could be TRBD1 or TRBD2 (5 bases each). Trimming removed 0 bases from V and 3 bases from J, with 10 bases in between. The CDR3 length is 14 residues. Germline V gene sequence: CDR1 SGDLS, CDR2 YYNGEE. CDR3 in DNA: TGTGCCAGCAGCGTAGGGGACGGGAACTACGAGCAGTACTTC. This sequence encodes CASSVGDGNYEQYF.

The chain links TRBV7-8 to TRBJ1-5; D call uncertain. Trimming stripped 2 bases from V and 0 bases from J, with 14 bases between. Germline V gene sequence: CDR1 SGHVS, CDR2 FQNEAQ. This CDR3 contains 17 residues. In nucleotides, the CDR3 is TGTGCCAGCAGCTTATTCCAGCAGGACTATAGCAATCAGCCCCAGCATTTT. Residues: CASSLFQQDYSNQPQHF.

The chain carries TRBV28 and TRBJ1-5; the match to TRBD1 covers 8 bases. Trimming removed 3 bases from V and 7 bases from J; junction bases left unmatched: 8. The germline CDR1 and CDR2 sequences are MDHEN and SYDVKM. This CDR3 is built from 15 residues. CDR3 coding DNA: TGTGCCAGCAGTTTTTCCCGGGCAGGGGGCCAGCCCCAGCATTTT. It codes for CASSFSRAGGQPQHF. The full variable domain, its missing parts supplied by reference TRBV28 and TRBJ1-5, is DVKVTQSSRYLVKRTGEKVFLECVQDMDHENMFWYRQDPGLGLRLIYFSYDVKMKEKGDIPEGYSVSREKKERFSLILESASTNQTSMYLCASSFSRAGGQPQHFGDGTRLSIL.

The J gene is TRBJ1-1, the V gene TRBV6-5, with D tentatively TRBD1 (6 bases). CDR3 length: 15 residues. CDR1 is MNHEY, CDR2 SVGAGI, per germline. With 4 bases removed from V and 4 bases from J, the gap between germline ends came to 16 bases. CDR3 loop: CASSFTQGRITEAFF. The DNA of the CDR3 is TGTGCCAGCAGTTTCACACAGGGAAGGATCACTGAAGCTTTCTTT.

This chain links TRBV7-6 with TRBJ2-3, with 8 bases aligning to TRBD2. The CDR3 sequence is 16 residues long. Germline lookup yields CDR1 SGHVS and CDR2 FNYEAQ. V was pared by 1 base and J by 6 bases, with 9 bases of the junction left unmatched. The CDR3 protein is CASSLGEGSGGDTQYF. Written as DNA, the CDR3 is TGTGCCAGCAGCTTAGGTGAAGGATCGGGAGGGGATACGCAGTATTTT.

The chain joins TRBV28 to TRBJ2-7; the match to TRBD1 covers 8 bases. Germline CDR1 reads MDHEN; CDR2 reads SYDVKM. This CDR3 is built from 10 residues. The V gene end was trimmed by 9 bases and the J gene end by 7 bases; junction bases not matched to a gene: 2. The CDR3 sequence is CARQGGEQYF. CDR3 sequence (DNA): TGTGCCAGACAGGGGGGTGAGCAGTACTTC.

The chain uses TRBV20-1 and TRBJ2-3, with 13 bases fitting TRBD2. The V segment lost 4 bases and the J segment 2 bases; nucleotides outside the gene matches: 12. This CDR3 comprises 18 residues. The V gene's germline CDR1 is DFQATT and CDR2 SNEGSKA (reference sequence). This CDR3 reads CSATKPGLAGSFTDTQYF. The CDR3 DNA sequence: TGCAGTGCTACAAAACCGGGACTAGCGGGATCCTTCACAGATACGCAGTATTTT.

A few counts support this clonotype. V is TRBV20-1 and J is TRBJ2-7; 12 bases fit TRBD2. Germline V gives CDR1 DFQATT, CDR2 SNEGSKA (reference sequence). Trimming cost V 3 bases and J 1 base; bases outside gene matches: 4. This CDR3 is built from 15 residues. This CDR3 reads CSASLTSGSSYEQYF. Here the CDR3 DNA reads TGCAGTGCTAGTTTGACTAGCGGGAGTTCCTACGAGCAGTACTTC.

This clonotype was detected only a few times. The rearrangement uses TRBV6-1 and TRBJ1-5; D uncertain. The CDR3 runs 17 residues. Looked up from germline, CDR1 is MNHNS and CDR2 is SASEGT. The germline V and J ends were trimmed by 5 bases and 3 bases, with 20 bases remaining between them. CDR3 in DNA: TGTGCCAGCAGTCCCCGGCGGGGAGGAGAGACCAATCAGCCCCAGCATTTT. It is translated as CASSPRRGGETNQPQHF.